This entry lists 20 T cell receptor beta chains sequenced from one sample in a study of identical twins (dated by TCRdb to 2016 to 2017). Library prep was done by 5' RACE. The reads were generated on an Illumina HiSeq 2000. TCRdb's own reprocessing of the public reads used fastp at Q25 and MiXCR and kept productive beta chains. When rows share a CDR3 protein, they turn into one entry using the most common DNA and genes. This sample lists a few hundred thousand distinct CDR3 sequences; approximately 8.5% were detected once. The leading ten clones occupy around 2.1% of the sample. These same records also appear under a second study, on yellow fever vaccine responses in identical twins.

The sample taken for sequencing was memory (CD45RO+) T cells sorted from blood. The sample's cell subset or site label, decoded: CD45RO+ enriched T cells. The receptors were gathered from a woman aged 18-29 years in good health.

This clonotype was observed a few times. The rearrangement joins TRBV6-1 to TRBJ1-1, with 7 bases fitting TRBD1. With 8 bases clipped from V and 0 bases from J, the junction kept 6 bases outside the gene matches. CDR1 is MNHNS, CDR2 SASEGT, per germline. CDR3 length equals 14 residues. CDR3 sequence: CASRGGRMNTEAFF. The CDR3 DNA follows: TGTGCCAGCCGAGGGGGCCGGATGAACACTGAAGCTTTCTTT.

Ten or more counts support this clonotype. This chain uses TRBV7-8 with TRBJ2-2; maybe TRBD2 (5 bases). Trimming took off 3 bases at V and 7 bases at J, with 12 bases between the two ends. This CDR3 has 14 residues. Germline V gives CDR1 SGHVS, CDR2 FQNEAQ. The CDR3 DNA reads as TGTGCCAGCAGCTTTGTTTCGGAGGTCGGGGAGCTGTTTTTT. It is translated as CASSFVSEVGELFF. The full variable domain, rest sourced from reference TRBV7-8 and TRBJ2-2, is GAGVSQSPRYKVAKRGQDVALRCDPISGHVSLFWYQQALGQGPEFLTYFQNEAQLDKSGLPSDRFFAERPEGSVSTLKIQRTQQEDSAVYLCASSFVSEVGELFFGEGSRLTVL.

This clonotype was found many times. The rearrangement links TRBV20-1 to TRBJ2-2; D ambiguous. Germline CDR1 DFQATT, CDR2 SNEGSKA (reference sequence). Trimming shortened V by 0 bases and J by 3 bases, and 14 bases separated the two germline ends. The CDR3 consists of 16 residues. In DNA, the CDR3 is TGCAGTGCTAGAGATTCCGCAGATGGTGACACCGGGGAGCTGTTTTTT. It specifies CSARDSADGDTGELFF.

In this sample, this clonotype turned up a few times. V usage is TRBV4-2 and J usage is TRBJ2-2; the match to TRBD2 covers 11 bases. V lost 0 bases and J lost 4; bases outside the gene matches: 7. CDR1 LGHNA and CDR2 YNFKEQ come from the germline V gene. CDR3 size: 18 residues. CDR3: CASSQDHASGRSTGELFF. Here the CDR3 DNA reads TGTGCCAGCAGCCAAGATCACGCTAGCGGGAGGAGCACCGGGGAGCTGTTTTTT.

The V call is TRBV11-2, the J call TRBJ1-5, with D perhaps matching TRBD1 (5 bases). This CDR3 is built from 16 residues. Trimming took 1 base from V and 5 from J, leaving 15 bases between them. In germline, CDR1 is SGHAT, CDR2 FQNNGV. Here the CDR3 DNA reads TGTGCCAGCAGCTTAGGAGACCGCAGGGTAGATCAGCCCCAGCATTTT. It codes for CASSLGDRRVDQPQHF.

This clonotype was counted a few times. The rearrangement links TRBV5-6 to TRBJ1-2; TRBD1 agrees at 9 bases. The ends lost 4 bases at V and 4 bases at J; junction bases unmatched: 8. Germline loops: CDR1 SGHDT, CDR2 YYEEEE. The CDR3 loop spans 15 amino acids. The CDR3 is CASSIRTGVPYGYTF. The CDR3 region has the DNA TGTGCCAGCAGCATACGGACAGGGGTACCCTATGGCTACACCTTC.

V and J are TRBV3-1 and TRBJ1-1; D is ambiguous. V was pared by 4 bases and J by 4 bases, with 10 bases between. The CDR3 has 13 amino acids. Germline loops: CDR1 LGHDT, CDR2 YNNKEL (reference sequence). The CDR3 spells CASSPGRTTEAFF. Here the CDR3 DNA reads TGTGCCAGCAGCCCCGGGAGAACCACTGAAGCTTTCTTT.

The chain carries TRBV20-1 and TRBJ2-7; a possible D gene is TRBD1 (6 bases). CDR1 and CDR2 from the germline V gene are DFQATT and SNEGSKA (reference sequence). V dropped 0 bases and J dropped 3 bases, with 15 bases sitting between them. CDR3 length: 15 residues. This chain's CDR3 is CSARDGGRDFYEQYF. CDR3 coding DNA: TGCAGTGCTAGAGATGGGGGCCGGGATTTCTACGAGCAGTACTTC.

The V gene is TRBV7-9, the J gene TRBJ2-7, with D perhaps TRBD2 (6 bases). V was cut by 5 bases and J by 2 bases, with 16 bases left in between. The CDR3 contains 15 residues. The germline V gene has CDR1 SEHNR and CDR2 FQNEAQ (reference sequence). CDR3 protein: CASSQPGLHAYEQYF. CDR3 in DNA: TGTGCCAGCAGCCAGCCGGGACTCCATGCCTACGAGCAGTACTTC.

The chain links TRBV11-2 to TRBJ2-1; D perhaps matches TRBD2 (6 bases). This CDR3 is 14 amino acids long. V was shortened by 2 bases and J by 7 bases, with 12 bases between the two germline ends. CDR1 is SGHAT and CDR2 is FQNNGV in the germline V gene. CDR3 sequence reads: CASSLYRGTNEQFF. CDR3 nucleotide sequence: TGTGCCAGCAGCTTATATCGTGGGACTAATGAGCAGTTCTTC.

This clonotype was picked up a small number of times. The chain is built from TRBV9 and TRBJ1-1; the D gene is possibly TRBD1 (6 bases). V dropped 4 bases and J dropped 9 bases, with 19 bases sitting between them. Germline V lookup: CDR1 SGDLS, CDR2 YYNGEE. The CDR3 length is 14 residues. The CDR3 protein is CASSPDRSNRKAFF. DNA for the CDR3: TGTGCCAGCAGCCCCGACAGGAGCAACAGGAAAGCTTTCTTT.

This clonotype was observed at least ten times. The chain carries TRBV28 and TRBJ2-3, with 8 bases aligning to TRBD1. The trim removed 5 bases at V and 0 bases at J, leaving 4 bases unmatched. The CDR3 sequence is 15 residues long. Germline lookup yields CDR1 MDHEN and CDR2 SYDVKM. DNA of the CDR3: TGTGCCAGCAGTGAATCAGGGGGCAGCACAGATACGCAGTATTTT. This translates into CASSESGGSTDTQYF.

This chain joins TRBV29-1 and TRBJ1-2; D is possibly TRBD1 (6 bases). CDR3 size: 11 residues. V lost 7 bases, J lost 4 bases, and 10 bases lay in between. Germline lookup yields CDR1 SQVTM and CDR2 ANQGSEA. CDR3 sequence: CSDTTGYGYTF. Written as DNA, the CDR3 is TGCAGCGACACGACAGGCTATGGCTACACCTTC.

V is TRBV9 and J is TRBJ2-6; a weak D match, TRBD2 (6 bases). Germline V gives CDR1 SGDLS, CDR2 YYNGEE. Trimming left V 0 bases short and J 0 bases short, with 13 bases between. The CDR3 totals 18 residues. The CDR3: CASSVGLDYLSGANVLTF. The CDR3 DNA follows: TGTGCCAGCAGCGTAGGATTGGACTACCTCTCTGGGGCCAACGTCCTGACTTTC.

The V call is TRBV6-2 or TRBV6-3, the J call TRBJ2-1; D gene ambiguous. The CDR3 length is 11 residues. Between the trimmed V and J ends, which lost 5 bases and 12 bases, there was a span of 11 bases. Germline assignment: CDR1 MNHEY and CDR2 SVGEGT. CDR3 nucleotides: TGTGCCAGCAGTCCCGAGAAGGTGCAGTTCTTC. Protein sequence: CASSPEKVQFF.

This clonotype was observed at least ten times. The J gene is TRBJ2-2, the V gene TRBV2; D gene unclear. This CDR3 region has 13 residues. V shed 9 bases and J shed 1 base, with 9 bases lying between them. CDR1 is SNHLY, CDR2 FYNNEI, per germline. The CDR3 here is CASRSGNTGELFF. The CDR3 DNA sequence: TGTGCCAGTAGGTCAGGGAACACCGGGGAGCTGTTTTTT. The variable domain in full, completed from reference TRBV2 and TRBJ2-2, reads EPEVTQTPSHQVTQMGQEVILRCVPISNHLYFYWYRQILGQKVEFLVSFYNNEISEKSEIFDDQFSVERPDGSNFTLKIRSTKLEDSAMYFCASRSGNTGELFFGEGSRLTVL.

This clonotype was seen repeatedly, ten times or more. This rearrangement joins TRBV6-1 to TRBJ1-4; 7 bases agree with TRBD1. The junction had 14 bases not matched to a gene; V was cut back by 9 bases and J by 7 bases. Germline CDR1 MNHNS, CDR2 SASEGT. The CDR3 is 15 residues long. Here the CDR3 reads CASTRDSRAAEKLFF. CDR3 DNA sequence: TGTGCCAGTACAAGGGACAGCCGGGCGGCTGAAAAACTGTTTTTT.

The chain has TRBV6-2 or TRBV6-3 and TRBJ2-7; D is tentatively TRBD1 or TRBD2 (5 bases each). Germline V CDR1 and CDR2: MNHEY, SVGEGT. Trimming removed 5 bases from V and 3 bases from J, with 14 bases in between. The CDR3 loop spans 14 amino acids. The CDR3 bases are TGTGCCAGCAGTAGGGCCTGGGGGTACTACGAGCAGTACGTC. Translating gives CASSRAWGYYEQYV.

The chain combines TRBV12-3 or TRBV12-4 with TRBJ1-5; no clear D. Deletions cut 7 bases from V and 4 bases from J, with 11 bases between. This CDR3 region has 13 residues. The CDR3 DNA follows: TGTGCCAGCACCGCGGGCCTAAATCAGCCCCAGCATTTT. Protein: CASTAGLNQPQHF.

In its sample, this clonotype was seen many times. The genes are TRBV7-9 and TRBJ2-7, with TRBD1 as a possible D gene (6 bases). The CDR3 is made up of 14 amino acids. Trimming took 3 bases from V and 3 from J, leaving 12 bases between them. Germline V gene sequence: CDR1 SEHNR, CDR2 FQNEAQ (reference sequence). The CDR3, as DNA: TGTGCCAGCAGCTTCCTGGGACAAAACTACGAGCAGTACTTC. Translating it yields CASSFLGQNYEQYF.